These T cell receptor beta chains were read from a single sample in a study of blood T cell repertoires in COVID-19. Method: immunoSEQ multiplex PCR; TCRdb's copy keeps in-frame clones and lacks some. Here the sample spans fewer than 250,000 clones, about nine tenths being singletons. The sample comprised peripheral blood. These receptors were taken from a man aged 35 to 55 with acute or convalescent COVID-19. CDR3s include the opening cysteine and the closing phenylalanine or tryptophan. D genes are given only for firm matches. Part of the rows lack a size; the others show once, few, many or a class for expanded clones.

clone size: .
V gene: TRBV2
D gene: TRBD2
J gene: TRBJ2-5
CDR3 DNA: TGTGCCAGCAGTGACTTGCGGGGGGGCCTGAAGACCCAGTACTTC
CDR3 protein: CASSDLRGGLKTQYF

clone size: once
V gene: TRBV7-7
D gene: .
J gene: TRBJ2-1
CDR3 DNA: TGTGCCAGCAGCTTAGACCAGGGCAATGAGCAGTTCTTC
CDR3 protein: CASSLDQGNEQFF

clone size: .
V gene: TRBV5-4
D gene: .
J gene: TRBJ2-3
CDR3 DNA: TGTGCCAGCAGCTTCGACTTCCAAGATACGCAGTATTTT
CDR3 protein: CASSFDFQDTQYF

clone size: .
V gene: TRBV18
D gene: TRBD1
J gene: TRBJ2-2
CDR3 DNA: TGTGCCAGCTCACCGGGACAGGACACCGGGGAGCTGTTTTTT
CDR3 protein: CASSPGQDTGELFF

clone size: .
V gene: TRBV11-3
D gene: .
J gene: TRBJ1-1
CDR3 DNA: TGTGCCAGCAGCTTAGATCCGAGCCCAAGCGCTGAAGCTTTCTTT
CDR3 protein: CASSLDPSPSAEAFF

clone size: .
V gene: TRBV4-2
D gene: .
J gene: TRBJ2-7
CDR3 DNA: TGTGCCAGCAGCCAAGATAACGGCGGTTACTACGAGCAGTACTTC
CDR3 protein: CASSQDNGGYYEQYF

clone size: .
V gene: TRBV7-2
D gene: TRBD1
J gene: TRBJ2-5
CDR3 DNA: TGTGCCAGCAGCTACCACAGGGGTCTCGTCATCGAGACCCAGTACTTC
CDR3 protein: CASSYHRGLVIETQYF

clone size: .
V gene: TRBV30
D gene: TRBD1
J gene: TRBJ1-6
CDR3 DNA: TGTGCCTGGAGTGCTGGGACAGGGGGGATTTCACCCCTCCACTTT
CDR3 protein: CAWSAGTGGISPLHF

clone size: .
V gene: TRBV6-2/TRBV6-3
D gene: TRBD2
J gene: TRBJ2-1
CDR3 DNA: TGTGCCAGCAGTTCTGGGACTAGCATGAGCTCCTACAATGAGCAGTTCTTC
CDR3 protein: CASSSGTSMSSYNEQFF

clone size: .
V gene: TRBV2
D gene: .
J gene: TRBJ1-1
CDR3 DNA: TGTGCCAGCAGTGAAGAATTTTTGGGGGGCACTGAAGCTTTCTTT
CDR3 protein: CASSEEFLGGTEAFF

clone size: once
V gene: TRBV29-1
D gene: TRBD1
J gene: TRBJ1-1
CDR3 DNA: TGCAGCGCGCGGACAGGGGGTCAAAGGACTGAAGCTTTCTTT
CDR3 protein: CSARTGGQRTEAFF

clone size: .
V gene: TRBV21-1
D gene: .
J gene: TRBJ1-1
CDR3 DNA: TGTGCCAGGGTCGTCGTCGGTGAAGCTTTCTTT
CDR3 protein: CARVVVGEAFF